The 20 T cell receptor beta chains listed next were all sequenced from one sample in a study of blood T cell repertoires in COVID-19. TCRdb's table, derived via immunoSEQ multiplex PCR, lists solely in-frame clones and lacks some. This table has 270,000 or so clones, approximately 84% appearing once. The specimen was PBMCs or T cells enriched from blood (not recorded which). These receptors were obtained from a woman aged 45 to 65 who had been exposed to COVID-19.

The chain recombines TRBV7-9 with TRBJ2-3, with D maybe TRBD2 (7 bases). The CDR3 length is 16 residues. Trimming took off 1 base at V and 1 base at J, with 12 bases between the two ends. CDR1 and CDR2 from the germline V gene are SEHNR and FQNEAQ (reference sequence). CDR3 amino acids: CASSLGAGAGTDTQYF. In nucleotides, the CDR3 is TGTGCCAGCAGCTTAGGGGCGGGGGCCGGCACAGATACGCAGTATTTT. The full variable domain, in which reference TRBV7-9 and TRBJ2-3 provide the parts outside the CDR3, is DTGVSQNPRHKITKRGQNVTFRCDPISEHNRLYWYRQTLGQGPEFLTYFQNEAQLEKSRLLSDRFSAERPKGSFSTLEIQRTEQGDSAMYLCASSLGAGAGTDTQYFGPGTRLTVL.

This sequence joins TRBV12-5 and TRBJ1-2; TRBD1 is a possible D gene (6 bases). The CDR3 totals 13 residues. Trimming stripped 6 bases from V and 6 bases from J, with 14 bases between. Germline V gives CDR1 LGHNT, CDR2 FRNRAP. CDR3 sequence: CASGPTGSHGYTF. CDR3 sequence (DNA): TGTGCTAGTGGCCCAACAGGGAGCCATGGCTACACCTTC.

This rearrangement joins TRBV28 to TRBJ2-3, with D unclear. There are 14 residues in the CDR3. V lost 7 bases and J 1 base, leaving 12 bases between the germline ends. Germline assignment: CDR1 MDHEN and CDR2 SYDVKM. CDR3 sequence: CASTTLVGTDTQYF. The DNA of the CDR3 is TGTGCCAGCACCACTTTGGTGGGCACAGATACGCAGTATTTT.

Turning to this clone: At one of its ends the junction is not consistent with the germline gene, which may arise from a read error. The V and J genes are TRBV3-1 (or the pseudogene TRBV3-2) and TRBJ1-1; 7 bases map to TRBD1. This CDR3 spans 15 amino acids. CDR1 LGHDT and CDR2 YNNKEL come from the germline V gene (reference sequence). The CDR3 DNA follows: TGTGCCAGCAGCCCCAGGAGACAGGGAAGGACTGAAACTTTCTTT. It yields the protein CASSPRRQGRTETFF.

The chain uses TRBV28 and TRBJ2-5; D is undetermined. V lost 5 bases to trimming and J lost 2 bases, with 3 bases between them. The CDR3 is made up of 11 amino acids. Germline V gene sequence: CDR1 MDHEN, CDR2 SYDVKM. CDR3 region: CASSHQETQYF. The CDR3 DNA reads TGTGCCAGCAGTCATCAAGAGACCCAGTACTTC.

With respect to this clone: Other DNA sequences in the same sample also yield this CDR3. The rearrangement links TRBV12-3 or TRBV12-4 to TRBJ1-1; D unclear. This CDR3 region has 12 residues. Trimming stripped 3 bases from V and 3 bases from J, with 5 bases between. CDR3 protein: CASSLRDTEAFF. The DNA of the CDR3 is TGTGCCAGCAGTTTGCGCGACACTGAAGCTTTCTTT.

The CDR3 nucleotides are TGTGCCAGCAGCCTACAGTTACCAGGGAGGATTGGTGAAGCTTTCTTT. Its translation is CASSLQLPGRIGEAFF. This rearrangement joins TRBV3-1 (or the pseudogene TRBV3-2) to TRBJ1-1; possibly TRBD1 for D (5 bases). This CDR3 has 16 residues. Germline V gene lookup returns CDR1 LGHDT and CDR2 YNNKEL (reference sequence). The ends were cut back, 4 bases at V and 7 bases at J, with 22 bases in the middle.

The rearrangement links TRBV24-1 to TRBJ1-2; 8 bases map to TRBD1. CDR1 and CDR2 (germline): KGHDR, SFDVKD. Trimming removed 3 bases from V and 6 bases from J; junction bases left unmatched: 11. The CDR3 runs 16 residues. The CDR3, as DNA: TGTGCCACCAGTGATGATCTAGGGACAGGAATTAATGGCTACACCTTC. Protein sequence: CATSDDLGTGINGYTF.

V is TRBV7-9 and J is TRBJ1-1; no definite D call. Between the trimmed V and J ends, which lost 5 bases and 4 bases, there was a span of 8 bases. CDR3 size: 12 residues. Germline values: CDR1 SEHNR, CDR2 FQNEAQ (reference sequence). CDR3 region: CASSQLPTEAFF. The CDR3 region has the DNA TGTGCCAGCAGCCAGTTGCCCACTGAAGCTTTCTTT.

The chain employs TRBV5-4 and TRBJ1-2; D not resolved. The CDR3 loop spans 13 amino acids. Germline lookup yields CDR1 SGHNT and CDR2 YYREEE (reference sequence). V was shortened by 4 bases and J by 7 bases, with 14 bases between the two germline ends. The CDR3 sequence: CASSQRGGGGYTF. The CDR3 nucleotides are TGTGCCAGCAGCCAGCGGGGTGGCGGTGGCTACACCTTC.

The gene calls are TRBV6-5 and TRBJ1-2; TRBD1 matches 10 bases. V gave up 7 bases and J gave up 5 bases; unmatched junction bases: 4. Looked up from germline, CDR1 is MNHEY and CDR2 is SVGAGI. The CDR3 is made up of 13 amino acids. CDR3 sequence: CASNRDRGYGYTF. CDR3 DNA sequence: TGTGCCAGCAACCGGGACAGGGGATATGGCTACACCTTC.

As concerns this clone: At the DNA level, this CDR3 is encoded by other sequences in the same sample as well. The chain is built from TRBV27 and TRBJ1-1, with a possible D match to TRBD1 (5 bases). CDR1 MNHEY and CDR2 SMNVEV come from the germline V gene (reference sequence). The V end lost 5 bases, the J end lost 5 bases, and 9 bases lay between the germline ends. CDR3 size: 12 residues. CDR3 sequence reads: CASSRGGTEAFF. The CDR3 DNA reads TGTGCCAGCAGTAGGGGAGGAACTGAAGCTTTCTTT.

The chain recombines TRBV6-2 or TRBV6-3 with TRBJ2-1, with D possibly TRBD2 on 5 matching bases. Germline assignment: CDR1 MNHEY and CDR2 SVGEGT. Trimming left V 0 bases short and J 10 bases short, with 13 bases between. This CDR3 contains 14 residues. The CDR3 loop is CASSYSLAPGEQFF. As DNA, the CDR3 is TGTGCCAGCAGTTACTCCCTGGCGCCGGGAGAGCAGTTCTTC.

This chain connects TRBV19 to TRBJ1-1, with a possible D match to TRBD1 (5 bases). Trimming left V 3 bases short and J 5 bases short, with 22 bases between. The germline gives CDR1 LNHDA, CDR2 SQIVND (reference sequence). The CDR3 length is 17 residues. CDR3: CASSMGELAWGDTEAFF. DNA for the CDR3: TGTGCCAGTAGTATGGGGGAATTGGCGTGGGGGGATACTGAAGCTTTCTTT. Drawing the rest from reference TRBV19 and TRBJ1-1, the complete variable domain is DGGITQSPKYLFRKEGQNVTLSCEQNLNHDAMYWYRQDPGQGLRLIYYSQIVNDFQKGDIAEGYSVSREKKESFPLTVTSAQKNPTAFYLCASSMGELAWGDTEAFFGQGTRLTVV.

The V call is TRBV19, the J call TRBJ2-2; tentatively, D is TRBD2 (6 bases). Trimming shortened V by 3 bases and J by 4 bases, and 9 bases separated the two germline ends. The CDR3 is made up of 14 amino acids. Germline V CDR1 and CDR2: LNHDA, SQIVND (reference sequence). The CDR3 DNA sequence: TGTGCCAGTAGTATCGCGGGGAGCACCGGGGAGCTGTTTTTT. This translates into CASSIAGSTGELFF. Together with reference TRBV19 and TRBJ2-2, the CDR3 gives the full variable domain: DGGITQSPKYLFRKEGQNVTLSCEQNLNHDAMYWYRQDPGQGLRLIYYSQIVNDFQKGDIAEGYSVSREKKESFPLTVTSAQKNPTAFYLCASSIAGSTGELFFGEGSRLTVL.

This clone was observed a single time. V is TRBV10-1 and J is TRBJ2-7, with D perhaps matching TRBD1 (6 bases). CDR3 length: 13 residues. From germline, CDR1 is WNHNN and CDR2 SYGVQD (reference sequence). Trimming left V 6 bases short and J 4 bases short, with 13 bases between. The CDR3 loop is CASSLTGRYEQYF. The CDR3 DNA reads as TGCGCCAGCAGCCTGACAGGCCGTTACGAGCAGTACTTC.

This clone occurred a few times. The rearrangement uses TRBV5-1 and TRBJ2-2; D call uncertain. This CDR3 region has 16 residues. Germline V gene lookup returns CDR1 SGHRS and CDR2 YFSETQ. The ends were cut back, 2 bases at V and 0 bases at J, with 11 bases in the middle. The CDR3 region is CASSFDTRANTGELFF. In DNA form, the CDR3 reads TGCGCCAGCAGCTTCGACACCCGAGCGAACACCGGGGAGCTGTTTTTT.

This clone came up once. This sequence joins TRBV18 and TRBJ1-1; D perhaps matches TRBD1 (6 bases). Per germline, CDR1 KGHSH and CDR2 LQKENI. V was cut by 1 base and J by 4 bases, with 16 bases left in between. The CDR3 is 16 residues long. CDR3 loop: CASSPLSPTGPTEAFF. The CDR3 region has the DNA TGTGCCAGCTCACCACTCTCCCCCACAGGGCCCACTGAAGCTTTCTTT.

This clone was recorded only once. The same CDR3 arises from other DNA sequences in this sample as well. The chain employs TRBV7-3 and TRBJ2-3; tentative D call: TRBD2 (6 bases). The germline CDR1 and CDR2 sequences are SGHTA and FQGTGA. The CDR3 loop spans 14 amino acids. V was cut by 1 base and J by 3 bases, with 8 bases left in between. The CDR3 coding sequence is TGTGCCAGCAGCTTAAACGGGGGTACAGATACGCAGTATTTT. Translated, it gives CASSLNGGTDTQYF.

V and J are TRBV4-2 and TRBJ1-1; D is uncertain. The germline V and J ends were trimmed by 3 bases and 2 bases, with 10 bases remaining between them. From germline, CDR1 is LGHNA and CDR2 YNFKEQ. This CDR3 is built from 14 residues. CDR3 sequence (DNA): TGTGCCAGCAGCCACGATCAGGAAAACACTGAAGCTTTCTTT. It encodes CASSHDQENTEAFF.